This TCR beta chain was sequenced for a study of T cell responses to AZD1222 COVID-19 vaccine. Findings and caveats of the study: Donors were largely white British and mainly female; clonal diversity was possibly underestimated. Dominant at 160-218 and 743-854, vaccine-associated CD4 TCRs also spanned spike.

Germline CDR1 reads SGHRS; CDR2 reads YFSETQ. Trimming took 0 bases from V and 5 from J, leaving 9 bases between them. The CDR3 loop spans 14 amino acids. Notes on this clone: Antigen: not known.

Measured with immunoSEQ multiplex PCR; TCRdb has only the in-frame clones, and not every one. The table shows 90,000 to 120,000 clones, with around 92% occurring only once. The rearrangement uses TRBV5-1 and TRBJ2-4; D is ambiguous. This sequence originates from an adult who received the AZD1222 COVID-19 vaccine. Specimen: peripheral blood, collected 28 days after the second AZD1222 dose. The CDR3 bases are TGCGCCAGCAGCTTGGAAGGGTTTCAAAACATTCAGTACTTC. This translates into CASSLEGFQNIQYF.